A single sample is the source of the 2 T cell receptor beta chains below, sequenced in a study of T cell responses to AZD1222 COVID-19 vaccine. Sequencing used immunoSEQ multiplex PCR; TCRdb keeps in-frame clones, though not all of them. The repertoire has about 150,000 clones, roughly nine tenths of them found once; the top ten carry more than 1.3%. This material consisted of peripheral blood, taken on day 0 of AZD1222 vaccination. These receptors came from an adult in good health.

V and J are TRBV11-2 and TRBJ1-3, with 9 bases that match TRBD1. The germline gives CDR1 SGHAT, CDR2 FQNNGV. The CDR3 covers 16 residues. With V trimmed by 1 base and J by 0 bases, 1 base remained unmatched. The CDR3 sequence is CASSLAGQGSGNTIYF. CDR3 DNA sequence: TGTGCCAGCAGCTTAGCGGGACAGGGCTCTGGAAACACCATATATTTT.

The chain links TRBV18 to TRBJ2-7; a possible D gene is TRBD2 (7 bases). This CDR3 is 13 amino acids long. Between the trimmed V and J ends, which lost 4 bases and 4 bases, there was a span of 11 bases. In germline, CDR1 is KGHSH, CDR2 LQKENI. Here the CDR3 reads CASSRGGAYEQYF. The DNA for the CDR3 is TGTGCCAGCTCACGAGGGGGGGCGTACGAGCAGTACTTC.